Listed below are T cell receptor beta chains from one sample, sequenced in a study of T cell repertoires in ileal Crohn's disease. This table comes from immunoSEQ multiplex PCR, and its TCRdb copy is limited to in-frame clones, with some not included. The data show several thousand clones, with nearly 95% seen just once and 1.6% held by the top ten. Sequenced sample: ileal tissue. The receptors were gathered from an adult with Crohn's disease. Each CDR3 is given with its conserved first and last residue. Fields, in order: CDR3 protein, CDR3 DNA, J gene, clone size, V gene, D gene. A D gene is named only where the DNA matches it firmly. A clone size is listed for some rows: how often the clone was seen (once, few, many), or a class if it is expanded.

CDR3: CASSIAVNLYGYTF
DNA: TGTGCCAGTAGTATTGCGGTGAATCTCTATGGCTACACCTTC
J: TRBJ1-2
size: -
V: TRBV19
D: -

CDR3: CATRAGGDPYGYTF
DNA: TGTGCCACCAGGGCGGGGGGCGATCCCTATGGCTACACCTTC
J: TRBJ1-2
size: -
V: TRBV15
D: -

CDR3: CASSRDPRGKNTIYF
DNA: TGTGCCAGTAGTCGCGACCCCCGGGGGAAGAACACCATATATTTT
J: TRBJ1-3
size: -
V: TRBV19
D: -

CDR3: CASHPFDRGTEAFF
DNA: TGTGCCAGCCACCCGTTCGACAGGGGGACTGAAGCTTTCTTT
J: TRBJ1-1
size: -
V: TRBV5-6
D: TRBD1

CDR3: CASSQVDSGQGKYGYTF
DNA: TGTGCCAGCAGCCAAGTCGACAGCGGACAGGGAAAATATGGCTACACCTTC
J: TRBJ1-2
size: -
V: TRBV7-9
D: TRBD1

CDR3: CASSLDSLGYEQYF
DNA: TGTGCCAGCAGTTTGGACTCCCTTGGCTACGAGCAGTACTTC
J: TRBJ2-7
size: -
V: TRBV28
D: -

CDR3: CASSPGQGALNEQFF
DNA: TGTGCCAGCTCGCCCGGACAGGGGGCCTTAAATGAGCAGTTCTTC
J: TRBJ2-1
size: few
V: TRBV18
D: TRBD1

CDR3: CASSSQGSNYGYTF
DNA: TGTGCCAGCAGCTCACAGGGATCTAACTATGGCTACACCTTC
J: TRBJ1-2
size: -
V: TRBV7-9
D: -

CDR3: CASSPSSRNTEAFF
DNA: TGTGCCAGCTCCCCCTCCTCCCGGAACACTGAAGCTTTCTTT
J: TRBJ1-1
size: once
V: TRBV18
D: -

CDR3: CASSVGVGTSGITDTQYF
DNA: TGTGCCAGCAGCGTAGGGGTAGGGACTAGCGGGATAACAGATACGCAGTATTTT
J: TRBJ2-3
size: -
V: TRBV9
D: TRBD2

CDR3: CASSLRTGFEQYF
DNA: TGTGCCAGCAGCTTAAGGACAGGGTTCGAGCAGTACTTC
J: TRBJ2-7
size: few
V: TRBV11-1
D: TRBD1

CDR3: CASSENRYNEQFF
DNA: TGTGCCAGCAGTGAAAACAGATACAATGAGCAGTTCTTC
J: TRBJ2-1
size: -
V: TRBV2
D: -

CDR3: CASREDRDRYYHNEQFF
DNA: TGCGCCAGCAGGGAAGACCGGGACAGGTACTATCACAATGAGCAGTTCTTC
J: TRBJ2-1
size: -
V: TRBV10-2
D: TRBD1

CDR3: CASSLSSGDNYGYTF
DNA: TGTGCCAGCAGTTTATCATCAGGGGATAACTATGGCTACACCTTC
J: TRBJ1-2
size: -
V: TRBV28
D: -

CDR3: CATLWSTNTGELFF
DNA: TGTGCCACCCTGTGGAGCACGAACACCGGGGAGCTGTTTTTT
J: TRBJ2-2
size: -
V: TRBV28
D: -

CDR3: CAIRSTGVNQPQHF
DNA: TGTGCCATCAGGAGTACAGGGGTCAATCAGCCCCAGCATTTT
J: TRBJ1-5
size: -
V: TRBV10-3
D: TRBD1